Presented here are 18 T cell receptor beta chains from one specimen sequenced in a study of control samples from healthy donors and cancer patients. Sequenced by immunoSEQ multiplex PCR; TCRdb stores in-frame clones only, minus some. The sample records 150,000 to 200,000 clones, 91% being singletons. The sequenced sample consisted of blood. The receptors derive from a woman in her forties in good health.

V is TRBV12-3 or TRBV12-4 and J is TRBJ2-7; 7 bases line up with TRBD1. The CDR3 loop spans 12 amino acids. The J segment lost 5 bases and the V segment lost 6 bases, leaving 4 bases of the junction unmatched. CDR3: CASSPDRNEQYF. Written as DNA, the CDR3 is TGTGCCAGCAGCCCGGACAGGAACGAGCAGTACTTC.

The chain employs TRBV12-2 and TRBJ1-1. TRBV12-2 is shown as a pseudogene. The CDR3 loop spans 14 amino acids. CDR3 in amino acids: CASRRCLLNAEAFF. The DNA of the CDR3 is TGTGCAAGTCGTCGTTGCCTCCTCAACGCTGAAGCTTTCTTT.

This clone was detected only once. The chain uses TRBV6-2 or TRBV6-3 and TRBJ1-1, with D possibly being TRBD1 (5 bases). The CDR3 totals 13 residues. The germline V and J ends were trimmed by 6 bases and 3 bases, with 11 bases remaining between them. CDR1 MNHEY and CDR2 SVGEGT come from the germline V gene. As DNA, the CDR3 is TGTGCCAGCAGCCGCGAGGGGTACACTGAAGCTTTCTTT. Amino acid sequence: CASSREGYTEAFF.

This chain uses TRBV2 with TRBJ2-4; unclear D gene. Trimming pared 6 bases from V and 5 bases from J, leaving 23 bases between. CDR1 and CDR2 from the germline V gene are SNHLY and FYNNEI. The CDR3 spans 17 residues. CDR3 residues: CASREFKGSVGQNIQYF. CDR3 bases: TGTGCCAGCAGGGAATTCAAAGGGTCAGTTGGCCAAAACATTCAGTACTTC.

CDR3 sequence (DNA): TGTGCCAGCAGCCGCGATGGGACTGAAGCTTTCTTT. Translated: CASSRDGTEAFF. The V and J genes are TRBV3-1 (or the pseudogene TRBV3-2) and TRBJ1-1; D remains unclear. Germline CDR1 LGHDT, CDR2 YNNKEL (reference sequence). This CDR3 region has 12 residues. V shed 4 bases and J shed 5 bases, with 8 bases lying between them.

V and J are TRBV12-3 or TRBV12-4 and TRBJ1-5, with no clear D. Trimming left V 3 bases short and J 6 bases short, with 9 bases between. The CDR3 sequence is 13 residues long. DNA of the CDR3: TGTGCCAGCAGTTTCGGCCCCAGTCAGCCCCAGCATTTT. As protein: CASSFGPSQPQHF.

V usage is TRBV7-2 and J usage is TRBJ1-5; no clear D. Germline loops: CDR1 SGHTA, CDR2 FQGNSA. The CDR3 contains 13 residues. V shed 1 base and J shed 1 base, with 2 bases lying between them. The CDR3 DNA sequence: TGTGCCAGCAGCTTAGTCAGCAATCAGCCCCAGCATTTT. Translation gives CASSLVSNQPQHF.

The chain recombines TRBV2 with TRBJ2-3; D unclear. V was trimmed by 5 bases and J by 0 bases, leaving 9 bases between them. Per germline, CDR1 SNHLY and CDR2 FYNNEI. The CDR3 covers 14 residues. The CDR3 coding sequence is TGTGCCAGCAGTTCGACTGGGAGCACAGATACGCAGTATTTT. It encodes CASSSTGSTDTQYF.

This chain links TRBV21-1 with TRBJ2-6; TRBD1 is the table's D call, not checked against the DNA. TRBV21-1 is a documented pseudogene. This CDR3 is 19 amino acids long. The CDR3, as DNA: TGTGCCAGCAGCCCCGGGACAGGGGGGCCCCTCTCTGGGGCCAACGTCCTGACTTTC. Amino acids: CASSPGTGGPLSGANVLTF.

V usage is TRBV28 and J usage is TRBJ2-5; TRBD1 is a possible D gene (6 bases). Germline assignment: CDR1 MDHEN and CDR2 SYDVKM. V was trimmed by 5 bases and J by 9 bases, leaving 13 bases between them. This CDR3 has 12 residues. CDR3 bases: TGTGCCAGCAGTGACTACAGGGCTCCCCAGTACTTC. Translated, it gives CASSDYRAPQYF.

The table lists this clone with a count of one. The chain employs TRBV3-1 (or the pseudogene TRBV3-2) and TRBJ2-5; maybe TRBD1 (5 bases). V lost 2 bases to trimming and J lost 4 bases, with 11 bases between them. Per the germline V gene, CDR1 is LGHDT and CDR2 is YNNKEL (reference sequence). The CDR3 runs 14 residues. DNA of the CDR3: TGTGCCAGCAGCCAACAACGACAGATAGAGACCCAGTACTTC. This codes for CASSQQRQIETQYF.

This clone appeared once. The germline gene is not matched at one end of the junction; a read error may be the cause. The chain is built from TRBV9 and TRBJ2-2, with D possibly being TRBD1 (5 bases). There are 14 residues in the CDR3. The germline V gene encodes CDR1 SGDLS and CDR2 YYNGEE. For the CDR3, the DNA is TGTGCCAGCAGCGTAGAGGGGAACGCCGGGGAGCTGTTTTTT. Protein sequence: CASSVEGNAGELFF.

Only one count was recorded for this clone. The V call is TRBV4-2, the J call TRBJ2-1; either TRBD1 or TRBD2 may fit D (5 bases each). Per the germline V gene, CDR1 is LGHNA and CDR2 is YNFKEQ. Trimming shortened V by 6 bases and J by 3 bases, and 12 bases separated the two germline ends. The CDR3 length is 14 residues. The chain's CDR3 is CASSFRDDYNEQFF. The CDR3 nucleotides read TGTGCCAGCAGTTTTAGGGACGACTACAATGAGCAGTTCTTC.

This clone appeared a few times. The J gene is TRBJ2-3, the V gene TRBV6-4, with 8 bases fitting TRBD2. Trimming cost V 4 bases and J 4 bases; bases outside gene matches: 4. This CDR3 is 14 amino acids long. Germline lookup yields CDR1 MRHNA and CDR2 SNTAGT. The DNA of the CDR3 is TGTGCCAGCAGTGCCGGGGGGGCTGCAGATACGCAGTATTTT. Translated, it gives CASSAGGAADTQYF.

This chain links TRBV5-4 with TRBJ1-6; 8 nucleotides line up with TRBD1. The germline gives CDR1 SGHNT, CDR2 YYREEE (reference sequence). The ends lost 5 bases at V and 7 bases at J; junction bases unmatched: 11. The CDR3 is made up of 16 amino acids. CDR3 region: CASRPTGGSSNSPLHF. CDR3 DNA: TGTGCCAGCAGACCTACAGGGGGTTCGAGCAATTCACCCCTCCACTTT.

The chain couples TRBV24-1 to TRBJ2-1; D possibly uses TRBD1 or TRBD2 (5 bases each). This CDR3 region has 15 residues. Trimming left V 4 bases short and J 14 bases short, with 23 bases between. Germline-derived CDR1 and CDR2 are KGHDR and SFDVKD. The CDR3 loop reads CATSDASGPGEMKFF. The CDR3 DNA reads TGTGCCACCAGTGACGCCTCGGGACCCGGGGAAATGAAGTTCTTC.

The chain employs TRBV10-2 and TRBJ2-1; the D gene is possibly TRBD2 (7 bases). From germline, CDR1 is WSHSY and CDR2 SAAADI. The CDR3 runs 13 residues. Trimming shortened V by 3 bases and J by 8 bases, and 11 bases separated the two germline ends. The CDR3 sequence: CASSEGGADEQFF. CDR3 in DNA: TGCGCCAGCAGTGAAGGGGGGGCGGATGAGCAGTTCTTC.

This rearrangement joins TRBV6-5 to TRBJ2-7; TRBD2 is a possible D gene (6 bases). Trimming pared 8 bases from V and 3 bases from J, leaving 14 bases between. This CDR3 is built from 13 residues. The germline V gene encodes CDR1 MNHEY and CDR2 SVGAGI. Here the CDR3 reads CASPTSSGYEQYF. The CDR3 region has the DNA TGTGCCAGCCCGACTAGTTCGGGCTACGAGCAGTACTTC.